This section outlines one TCR beta chain sequence together with its context. Its target antigen remains unknown. There are no base qualities to consult, and no much larger clone falls within one base. The sample is drawn from a study of T cell repertoires in cytomegalovirus infection (dated by TCRdb to 2018 to 2020). In the study overall: Donor HLA type was relevant to the analysis, because carriage of CMV infection together with the matching HLA type was indicated by public TCR beta signatures. Overall study outcomes, separate from this receptor: In the ex vivo response, HLA-C-restricted CMV-specific TCR beta clonotypes were dominant, and in two of eight donors the single most frequent clonotype came from this HLA-C-restricted group. In both this cohort and an independent cohort of under 450 donors, the cumulative frequency of public TCR beta family members distinguished carriers of CMV infection plus the relevant HLA type.

TCRdb names Illumina HiSeq 1500 as the instrument used. The public reads were reprocessed in TCRdb via fastp at Q25 and MiXCR, keeping in-frame beta chains. A single entry per CDR3 protein holds the most common genes and DNA from its merged rows. This sample comprises around 180,000 distinct CDR3 sequences, roughly 27% of them detected only once. Of the sample, roughly 32% falls within the top ten clones. V is pared back by 5 bases and J by 1 base, with 14 bases lying between the germline termini. The CDR3, from cysteine to phenylalanine, totals 15 residues. This entry keeps only the CDR3 DNA: 45 bases, framed from base 1. From the germline V gene, CDR1 is MGHRA and CDR2 is YSYEKL.

The source material was PBMCs. The chain is encoded by TRBV4-1 joined to TRBJ2-5; the D gene remains uncertain. This clonotype was obtained from a human donor in good health (CMV status not recorded). Some clones in this sample may be carry-over from other donors' samples. The CDR3 is CASSSLRSLQETQYF. The DNA reads as follows: TGCGCCAGCAGCTCCCTCCGGAGTCTCCAAGAGACCCAGTACTTC.